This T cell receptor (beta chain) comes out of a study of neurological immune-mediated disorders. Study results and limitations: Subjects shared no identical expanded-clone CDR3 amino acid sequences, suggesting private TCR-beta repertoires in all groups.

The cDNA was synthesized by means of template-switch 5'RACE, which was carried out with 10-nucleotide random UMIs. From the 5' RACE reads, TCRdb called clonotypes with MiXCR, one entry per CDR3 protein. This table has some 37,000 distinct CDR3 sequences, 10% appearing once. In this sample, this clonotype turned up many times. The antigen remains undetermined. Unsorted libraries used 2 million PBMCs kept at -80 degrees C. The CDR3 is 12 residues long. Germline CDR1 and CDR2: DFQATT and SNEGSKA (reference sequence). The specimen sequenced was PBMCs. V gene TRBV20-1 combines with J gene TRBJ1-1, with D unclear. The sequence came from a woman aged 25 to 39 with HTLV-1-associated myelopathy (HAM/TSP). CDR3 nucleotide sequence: TGCGGCTTGAGGGCTCCTAACACTGAAGCTTTCTTT. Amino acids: CGLRAPNTEAFF.